A selection of T cell receptor beta chains follows, all from one sample in a study of OX40 agonist ivuxolimab in advanced cancers. The method was immunoSEQ multiplex PCR; TCRdb's version includes in-frame clones alone and lacks a portion of them. The table has tens of thousands of clones, 87% seen once. The sequencing here drew on CD4+ or CD8+ T cells sorted from blood, taken in a trial of the OX40 agonist ivuxolimab. The receptors were sampled from an adult with an advanced solid tumor such as melanoma, head and neck, liver or kidney cancer. The CDR3 runs from the conserved cysteine through the conserved F or W. The D gene is left open where the match is weak. Clone size is not always given. Where it is, it says once, few, many or a class for expanded clones.

j_call d_call cdr3_length v_call clone_size cdr3_nt cdr3_aa
TRBJ2-3 NA 14 TRBV21-1 NA TGTGCCAGCAGCAAAGGGGGGGGAGCGGATACGCAGTATTTT CASSKGGGADTQYF
TRBJ2-5 NA 14 TRBV19 NA TGTGCCAGCCGCGCGTTGGACAGACAAGAGACCCAGTACTTC CASRALDRQETQYF
TRBJ2-3 TRBD1 15 TRBV11-3 NA TGTGCCAGCAGCTTGGGACAGGGAAGCACAGATACGCAGTATTTT CASSLGQGSTDTQYF
TRBJ2-5 NA 13 TRBV19 NA TGTGCCAGTAGGCTACAGGGTAGCGAGACCCAGTACTTC CASRLQGSETQYF
TRBJ1-1 NA 14 TRBV5-1 few TGCGCCAGCAGCTTGGAGTCAGCCTCGGCTGAAGCTTTCTTT CASSLESASAEAFF
TRBJ2-5 NA 12 TRBV9 NA TGTGCCAGCAGCCCGGAGAAAGAGACCCAGTACTTC CASSPEKETQYF
TRBJ2-5 TRBD1 18 TRBV6-1 NA TGTGCCAGCAGTGAAGCCCGATTTCAACAGGGGGCCGCAGAGACCCAGTACTTC CASSEARFQQGAAETQYF
TRBJ1-1 TRBD1 14 TRBV5-1 NA TGCGCCAGCAGCTTCGGACAGGAGAACACTGAAGCTTTCTTT CASSFGQENTEAFF
TRBJ2-1 TRBD2 15 TRBV2 NA TGTGCCAGCAGATCTCTAGCGGGAGTCTACAATGAGCAGTTCTTC CASRSLAGVYNEQFF
TRBJ2-7 TRBD1 15 TRBV7-6 NA TGTGCCAGCAGCTTTCGGACAGGGAGGCCCTACGAGCAGTACTTC CASSFRTGRPYEQYF
TRBJ2-1 TRBD2 15 TRBV19 NA TGTGCCAGTAGTATAGGTTTCGGAGCGGGAGATGAGCAGTTCTTC CASSIGFGAGDEQFF
TRBJ2-3 NA 15 TRBV5-5 once TGTGCCAGCAGCTCTTTAGGGCAGGGCACAGATACGCAGTATTTT CASSSLGQGTDTQYF
TRBJ2-2 NA 12 TRBV10-1 NA TGCGCCAGCTCCACGAACACCGGGGAGCTGTTTTTT CASSTNTGELFF
TRBJ1-6 TRBD1 15 TRBV27 NA TGTGCCAGCAGTTTATCGAGGACAGGGACCTCACCCCTCCACTTT CASSLSRTGTSPLHF
TRBJ1-1 TRBD1 13 TRBV29-1 NA TGCAGCGCTACAGGGGATGCGGACACTGAAGCTTTCTTT CSATGDADTEAFF